The present T cell receptor beta chain was sequenced within a study of Tregs in tolerant kidney transplant recipients. Notes on the study in general: The small number of patients limits these findings pending further validation. This study did not directly address biological reproducibility.

CDR3 length: 15 residues. The germline gives CDR1 SGHVS, CDR2 FNYEAQ. Losses at the gene ends were 1 base for V and 2 bases for J; bases not matched to a gene: 4. Generated by immunoSEQ multiplex PCR, the TCRdb table keeps only in-frame clones and is missing some. The sample contains about 8,600 clones, around half of which appear only once. On this clone itself: Its target is not known.

The sequencing sample was made of CD4+ T cells from blood cultured with allogeneic cells. The chain is built from TRBV7-6 and TRBJ1-2, with 7 bases aligning to TRBD1. The TCR sequence derives from a human donor in good health. Here the CDR3 reads CASSLGGGANYGYTF. The CDR3 DNA follows: TGTGCCAGCAGCTTAGGAGGGGGCGCGAACTATGGCTACACCTTC.